The 22 T cell receptor beta chains given below trace back to one sample, sequenced in a study of T-cell reconstitution after alpha-beta-depleted transplantation in children. Preparing the TCRbeta library involved the use of unique molecular identifiers. TCRdb ran MiXCR on the PCR reads and lists one entry per CDR3 protein. The sample holds approximately 590,000 distinct CDR3 sequences, under 12% seen once. The sequences come from PBMCs from the stem cell graft donor, collected from the stem cell graft. Source of these receptors: a human donor who donated a stem cell graft to a child with acute myeloid leukemia.

The chain recombines TRBV20-1 with TRBJ2-1; TRBD2 matches at 8 bases. CDR3 length: 16 amino acids. V was clipped by 3 bases and J by 6 bases; unmatched bases: 13. The germline V gene has CDR1 DFQATT and CDR2 SNEGSKA (reference sequence). The CDR3 DNA reads as TGCAGTGCTAGGGACCCGGGGACTAGTGGGGTCAATGAGCAGTTCTTC. Translating gives CSARDPGTSGVNEQFF.

The CDR3 DNA reads as TGCGCCAGCAGCAGGAGCGGGAGGGCTCTCCAAGAGACCCAGTACTTC. Translated: CASSRSGRALQETQYF. The gene calls are TRBV5-1 and TRBJ2-5, with 10 bases identical to TRBD2. The CDR3 is 16 amino acids. CDR1 is SGHRS, CDR2 YFSETQ, per germline. V trimming: 4 bases; J trimming: 1 base; junction bases outside the gene matches: 7.

The chain joins TRBV12-3 or TRBV12-4 to TRBJ2-1; D gene unclear. V lost 5 bases to trimming and J lost 5 bases, with 16 bases between them. This CDR3 has 15 amino acids. In DNA form, the CDR3 reads TGTGCCAGCAGTAGCCCTCCGGCTGGACACAATGAGCAGTTCTTC. It yields the protein CASSSPPAGHNEQFF.

This clonotype was seen more than once but under ten times. It is unclear where the CDR3 begins or ends on the DNA, so no DNA is shown, and the CDR3 is as TCRdb lists it. The gene calls are TRBV9 and TRBJ2-2; TRBD2, as called in the table, went unchecked against the DNA. Germline V gives CDR1 SGDLS, CDR2 YYNGEE. The CDR3 spans 17 amino acids, including both terminal residues. CDR3 region: CASSARPSERSPGSCFF.

This clonotype appeared a single time. This chain connects TRBV20-1 to TRBJ2-3; no clear D gene. This CDR3 has 14 residues. V was cut by 6 bases and J by 2 bases, with 15 bases left in between. Germline V gives CDR1 DFQATT, CDR2 SNEGSKA (reference sequence). CDR3 loop: CSAPQTEHTDTQYF. The CDR3 DNA reads as TGCAGTGCCCCCCAAACAGAGCACACAGATACGCAGTATTTT.

The chain employs TRBV20-1 and TRBJ2-1, with D possibly TRBD1 on 6 matching bases. The CDR3 loop spans 15 amino acids. Germline V gene lookup returns CDR1 DFQATT and CDR2 SNEGSKA (reference sequence). V lost 6 bases, J lost 7 bases, and 22 bases lay in between. The CDR3 region is CSAPGVGSRGNEQFF. In nucleotides, the CDR3 is TGCAGTGCCCCCGGCGTGGGGTCAAGGGGGAATGAGCAGTTCTTC.

V and J are TRBV4-1 and TRBJ1-3; D is uncertain. The CDR3 has 15 residues. Germline V gene data show CDR1 as MGHRA and CDR2 as YSYEKL. V gave up 0 bases and J gave up 2 bases, with 8 bases separating them. CDR3 residues: CASSQDPGTGNTIYF. The CDR3 region has the DNA TGCGCCAGCAGCCAAGATCCGGGGACTGGAAACACCATATATTTT.

This clonotype was detected ten times or more. This chain joins TRBV2 and TRBJ2-7, with 8 bases matching TRBD2. CDR3 size: 15 residues. Germline lookup yields CDR1 SNHLY and CDR2 FYNNEI. J was trimmed by 2 bases and V by 9 bases; bases with no gene match: 12. The CDR3 reads CASSVTSGLAYEQYF. The CDR3 DNA follows: TGTGCCAGTTCCGTTACTAGCGGACTGGCCTACGAGCAGTACTTC.

This clonotype occurred many times. The chain uses TRBV5-1 and TRBJ2-3, with TRBD2 identical over 8 bases. This CDR3 comprises 16 residues. Germline trimming cut 4 bases from V and 2 bases from J; bases unmatched to any gene: 9. Germline values: CDR1 SGHRS, CDR2 YFSETQ. This chain's CDR3 is CASSRRAGEATDTQYF. CDR3 DNA sequence: TGCGCCAGCAGCCGACGAGCGGGAGAGGCCACAGATACGCAGTATTTT. Variable domain in full (rest from reference TRBV5-1 and TRBJ2-3): KAGVTQTPRYLIKTRGQQVTLSCSPISGHRSVSWYQQTPGQGLQFLFEYFSETQRNKGNFPGRFSGRQFSNSRSEMNVSTLELGDSALYLCASSRRAGEATDTQYFGPGTRLTVL.

The CDR3 sequence: CASSFSTGGYNEQFF. CDR3 sequence (DNA): TGTGCCAGCTCGTTCTCGACGGGAGGGTACAATGAGCAGTTCTTC. V usage is TRBV18 and J usage is TRBJ2-1, with 8 bases identical to TRBD2. This CDR3 contains 15 residues. Germline CDR1 KGHSH, CDR2 LQKENI. V trimming: 6 bases; J trimming: 4 bases; junction bases outside the gene matches: 8.

This chain joins TRBV18 and TRBJ2-1, with 10 bases fitting TRBD1. The CDR3 is 14 residues long. The germline CDR1 and CDR2 sequences are KGHSH and LQKENI. V lost 6 bases to trimming and J lost 4 bases; unmatched junction nucleotides: 3. DNA for the CDR3: TGTGCCAGCTCCTGGGACAGGGGTTACAATGAGCAGTTCTTC. Its protein product is CASSWDRGYNEQFF. Using reference TRBV18 and TRBJ2-1 for the parts outside the CDR3, the full variable domain is NAGVMQNPRHLVRRRGQEARLRCSPMKGHSHVYWYRQLPEEGLKFMVYLQKENIIDESGMPKERFSAEFPKEGPSILRIQQVVRGDSAAYFCASSWDRGYNEQFFGPGTRLTVL.

This clonotype occurred once. The CDR3 DNA follows: TGCAGTGCCCTAGCGGACTCCTACAATGAGCAGTTCTTC. Its translation is CSALADSYNEQFF. The chain is built from TRBV20-1 and TRBJ2-1; TRBD2 matches 7 bases. In germline, CDR1 is DFQATT, CDR2 SNEGSKA (reference sequence). The CDR3 is made up of 13 amino acids. Unmatched junction bases numbered 2, after V lost 6 bases and J lost 0 bases.

This clonotype occurred many times. The chain employs TRBV29-1 and TRBJ1-2, with unresolved D. V was pared by 4 bases and J by 6 bases, with 9 bases between. The germline V gene encodes CDR1 SQVTM and CDR2 ANQGSEA. This CDR3 has 11 residues. CDR3 protein: CSVASGDGYTF. In DNA form, the CDR3 reads TGCAGCGTTGCTTCTGGGGATGGCTACACCTTC.

The J gene is TRBJ2-7, the V gene TRBV6-1, with 11 bases matching TRBD2. After removal of 6 bases from V and 4 bases from J, the junction contained 11 bases not matched to a gene. CDR3 length: 16 amino acids. Germline V gene data show CDR1 as MNHNS and CDR2 as SASEGT. The CDR3 region is CASSQIAGGAAYEQYF. CDR3 sequence (DNA): TGTGCCAGCAGCCAAATAGCGGGAGGGGCCGCGTACGAGCAGTACTTC.

This clonotype was observed many times. This chain links TRBV5-6 with TRBJ1-5; possibly TRBD1 for D (6 bases). The CDR3 is 17 residues long. Per germline, CDR1 SGHDT and CDR2 YYEEEE. Trimming took 2 bases from V and 0 from J, leaving 15 bases between them. CDR3 sequence: CASSFSTGIYSNQPQHF. The CDR3 DNA follows: TGTGCCAGCAGCTTCTCGACAGGAATTTATAGCAATCAGCCCCAGCATTTT. Full variable domain (rest looked up from reference TRBV5-6 and TRBJ1-5): DAGVTQSPTHLIKTRGQQVTLRCSPKSGHDTVSWYQQALGQGPQFIFQYYEEEERQRGNFPDRFSGHQFPNYSSELNVNALLLGDSALYLCASSFSTGIYSNQPQHFGDGTRLSIL.

The chain has TRBV19 and TRBJ1-2; D not certain. This CDR3 region has 14 residues. V lost 6 bases, J lost 3 bases, and 14 bases lay in between. Germline V CDR1 and CDR2: LNHDA, SQIVND (reference sequence). CDR3 sequence (DNA): TGTGCCAGTAGACGGTACGGGAGGGACTATGGCTACACCTTC. This encodes CASRRYGRDYGYTF.

The V and J genes are TRBV7-2 and TRBJ2-7; TRBD1 matches 7 bases. The CDR3 spans 15 residues. Losses at the gene ends were 2 bases for V and 6 bases for J; bases not matched to a gene: 10. Germline CDR1 SGHTA, CDR2 FQGNSA. The CDR3 region has the DNA TGTGCCAGCAGCTTAACCAGGGACAGCCTAAGCGAGCAGTACTTC. Amino acid sequence: CASSLTRDSLSEQYF.

This clonotype appeared a few times. This chain links TRBV5-1 with TRBJ2-7, with no clear D. Germline-derived CDR1 and CDR2 are SGHRS and YFSETQ. CDR3 length equals 13 residues. V was pared by 3 bases and J by 7 bases, with 14 bases between. CDR3 in amino acids: CASSYGSRWEQYF. The CDR3 DNA sequence: TGCGCCAGCAGCTACGGATCCCGCTGGGAGCAGTACTTC.

This clonotype was seen at least ten times. The chain carries TRBV28 and TRBJ2-7; D gene unclear. Germline values: CDR1 MDHEN, CDR2 SYDVKM. The CDR3 totals 12 residues. V lost 5 bases, J lost 5 bases, and 10 bases lay in between. CDR3 DNA: TGTGCCAGCAGTCTTCTTAGAAACGAGCAGTACTTC. Translating it yields CASSLLRNEQYF.

The chain recombines TRBV7-8 with TRBJ2-1; D is perhaps TRBD2 (6 bases). V was shortened by 0 bases and J by 11 bases, with 17 bases between the two germline ends. CDR3 size: 15 residues. Germline V gives CDR1 SGHVS, CDR2 FQNEAQ. CDR3 in amino acids: CASSLARTGVGKQFF. Written as DNA, the CDR3 is TGTGCCAGCAGCTTAGCGAGAACGGGAGTAGGGAAGCAGTTCTTC.

The chain carries TRBV7-2 and TRBJ2-7, with TRBD2 identical over 7 bases. The CDR3 covers 16 residues. V lost 5 bases, J lost 0 bases, and 10 bases stayed unmatched. CDR1 and CDR2 from the germline V gene are SGHTA and FQGNSA. The CDR3 loop is CASSPLGGTASYEQYF. The CDR3 region has the DNA TGTGCCAGCAGCCCCCTGGGGGGGACTGCCTCCTACGAGCAGTACTTC. Filled out from reference TRBV7-2 and TRBJ2-7, the complete variable domain reads GAGVSQSPSNKVTEKGKDVELRCDPISGHTALYWYRQSLGQGLEFLIYFQGNSAPDKSGLPSDRFSAERTGGSVSTLTIQRTQQEDSAVYLCASSPLGGTASYEQYFGPGTRLTVT.

This clonotype was seen only a few times. V usage is TRBV7-8 and J usage is TRBJ2-7, with 8 nucleotides matching TRBD1. CDR3 size: 14 residues. CDR1 is SGHVS, CDR2 FQNEAQ, per germline. The J segment lost 10 bases and the V segment lost 4 bases, leaving 12 bases of the junction unmatched. This CDR3 reads CASSWGQVEELQYF. In DNA form, the CDR3 reads TGTGCCAGCAGCTGGGGACAGGTCGAAGAGTTACAGTACTTC.